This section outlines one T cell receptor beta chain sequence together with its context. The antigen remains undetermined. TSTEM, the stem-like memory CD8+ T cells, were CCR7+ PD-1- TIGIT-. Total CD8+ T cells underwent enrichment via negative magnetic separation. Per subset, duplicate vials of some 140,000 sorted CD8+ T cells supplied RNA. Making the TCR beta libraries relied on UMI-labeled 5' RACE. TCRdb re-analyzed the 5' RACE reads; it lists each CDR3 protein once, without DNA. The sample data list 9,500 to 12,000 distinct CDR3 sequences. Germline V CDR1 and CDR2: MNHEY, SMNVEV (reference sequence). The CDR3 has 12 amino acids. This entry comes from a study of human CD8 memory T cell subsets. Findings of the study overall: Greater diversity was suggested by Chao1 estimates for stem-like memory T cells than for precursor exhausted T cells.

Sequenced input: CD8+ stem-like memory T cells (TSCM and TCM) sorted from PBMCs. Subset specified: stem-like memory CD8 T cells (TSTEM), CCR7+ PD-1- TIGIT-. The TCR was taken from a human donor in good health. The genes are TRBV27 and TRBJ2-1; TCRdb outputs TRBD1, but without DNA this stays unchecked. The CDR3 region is CAAQGNYNEQFF.